This TCR beta chain was retrieved from a study of identical twins. Notes on the study in general: For out-of-frame alpha sequences shared by twins, low generation probability was in excess. Clonotypes of the beta chain that were abundant in cord blood carried fewer insertions (memory repertoires showed none).

Germline V gives CDR1 MGHRA, CDR2 YSYEKL. The length of the CDR3 is 14 residues. Trimming stripped 6 bases from V and 4 bases from J, with 15 bases between. TCRdb reanalysed the 5' RACE reads using MiXCR and keeps one entry per CDR3 protein. This table holds around 490,000 distinct CDR3 sequences, around 20% found once. This clonotype occurred a few times. As yet, its antigen is unknown. Separately, the same data were catalogued under a study of yellow fever vaccine responses in identical twins. Per that study: Convergence reportedly seemed to mark part of the twins' vaccine T cell response, with personalization marking the rest.

Sequencing was done on a sample of CD4+ T cells sorted from blood. The chain combines TRBV4-1 with TRBJ1-1, with D perhaps matching TRBD1 (5 bases). This TCR was recovered from a woman younger than 30 in good health. CDR3 loop: CASRQPGFPTEAFF. Written as DNA, the CDR3 is TGCGCCAGCAGACAACCAGGGTTTCCCACTGAAGCTTTCTTT.